These 2 T cell receptor beta chains originate from one sample sequenced in a study of blood T cells in healthy people across ages. It was with a sample-barcoded 5' primer and a J-beta primer mix that a second PCR of about 6 to 12 cycles was run. TCRdb re-derived calls from the 5' RACE reads in MiXCR, one entry per CDR3 protein. Of 900,000 to 950,000 distinct CDR3 sequences detected, almost 30% appear once; the ten largest clones hold about 10%. In addition, the sample was reused for a study of T cells of mothers and their children.

Sequenced material: blood. Receptor source: a woman between 35 and 50 years old in good health.

This sequence joins TRBV29-1 and TRBJ1-1, with a weak D call TRBD1 (6 bases). The length of the CDR3 is 13 residues. V was trimmed by 6 bases and J by 0 bases, leaving 11 bases between them. CDR1 is SQVTM and CDR2 is ANQGSEA in the germline V gene. CDR3 sequence reads: CSVGGSMNTEAFF. The CDR3 DNA is TGCAGCGTCGGGGGCTCTATGAACACTGAAGCTTTCTTT.

The chain recombines TRBV6-5 with TRBJ1-2; TRBD1 might be the D (5 bases). Trimming stripped 7 bases from V and 1 base from J, with 13 bases between. This CDR3 region has 14 residues. Germline V gene data show CDR1 as MNHEY and CDR2 as SVGAGI. Written as DNA, the CDR3 is TGTGCCAGCACCCCGAGACAGCGTAACTATGGCTACACCTTC. This encodes CASTPRQRNYGYTF.